A single sample is the source of the 26 T cell receptor beta chains below, sequenced in a study of beta chain features in type 1 diabetes. These receptors have no identified antigens. Findings and caveats of the study: For Type 1 diabetes patients, all four CD4+ subsets carried TCRB CDR3s that were moderately but significantly shorter.

The investigators reverse transcribed all of the isolated RNA, so they sequenced expressed TCRB transcripts. Generated by immunoSEQ multiplex PCR, the TCRdb table keeps only in-frame clones and is missing some. The sample has about 160,000 clones, 7.8% seen once; the top ten hold 0.94%. The sample was central memory CD4+ T cells from blood. All receptors derive from a woman aged 35 to 49 with type 1 diabetes.

The chain employs TRBV28 and TRBJ2-3, with TRBD2 identical over 14 bases. Trimming took 4 bases from V and 4 from J; bases not matched to a gene: 7. CDR3 length equals 17 residues. Germline CDR1 is MDHEN and CDR2 is SYDVKM. This CDR3 reads CASSSRPGLAGADTQYF. The DNA for the CDR3 is TGTGCCAGCAGTTCCCGACCGGGACTAGCGGGAGCAGATACGCAGTATTTT.

This chain connects TRBV4-1 to TRBJ2-3; D is ambiguous. The V end lost 4 bases, the J end lost 3 bases, and 8 bases lay between the germline ends. The CDR3 extends over 13 amino acids. In germline, CDR1 is MGHRA, CDR2 YSYEKL. The CDR3 here is CASSLLRTDTQYF. The CDR3 coding sequence is TGCGCCAGCAGCCTTCTCCGGACAGATACGCAGTATTTT.

This clone has only a few counts. The chain employs TRBV11-2 and TRBJ1-2, with a possible D match to TRBD1 (5 bases). There are 12 residues in the CDR3. Trimming left V 4 bases short and J 8 bases short, with 11 bases between. Germline V gene lookup returns CDR1 SGHAT and CDR2 FQNNGV. CDR3 protein: CASSSQGKGYTF. The CDR3 bases are TGTGCCAGCAGCTCTCAGGGAAAGGGCTACACCTTC.

This clone has only a few counts. J is TRBJ1-4 and V is TRBV5-1; 8 positions match TRBD1. CDR3 length: 13 residues. Germline lookup yields CDR1 SGHRS and CDR2 YFSETQ. The V segment lost 7 bases and the J segment 4 bases; nucleotides outside the gene matches: 3. In DNA form, the CDR3 reads TGCGCCAGCCAGGACAGGGATAATGAAAAACTGTTTTTT. It translates to CASQDRDNEKLFF. Supplemented by reference TRBV5-1 and TRBJ1-4, the full variable domain reads KAGVTQTPRYLIKTRGQQVTLSCSPISGHRSVSWYQQTPGQGLQFLFEYFSETQRNKGNFPGRFSGRQFSNSRSEMNVSTLELGDSALYLCASQDRDNEKLFFGSGTQLSVL.

This chain joins TRBV11-2 and TRBJ2-2; TRBD2 matches at 7 bases. This CDR3 is built from 16 residues. Trimming at V came to 5 bases and at J to 0 bases, leaving 6 bases not matched to a gene. Germline V lookup: CDR1 SGHAT, CDR2 FQNNGV. In DNA form, the CDR3 reads TGTGCCAGCAGCGGGGGGGACCAGACGAACACCGGGGAGCTGTTTTTT. Translation gives CASSGGDQTNTGELFF.

This clone was picked up many times. The V call is TRBV6-6, the J call TRBJ2-7; 7 bases line up with TRBD1. The CDR3 has 15 residues. V lost 8 bases and J lost 7; bases outside the gene matches: 17. In germline, CDR1 is MNHNY, CDR2 SVGAGI (reference sequence). As DNA, the CDR3 is TGTGCCAGCGAGGACACAGGGGCAGGGCCGGGAGAGCAGTACTTC. Amino acid sequence: CASEDTGAGPGEQYF.

This clone was seen a handful of times. The chain couples TRBV5-1 to TRBJ2-1; no clear D gene. V lost 0 bases and J lost 5, with 6 bases in between. Germline V gene sequence: CDR1 SGHRS, CDR2 YFSETQ. CDR3 size: 13 residues. This CDR3 reads CASSLARNNEQFF. The CDR3 DNA is TGCGCCAGCAGCTTGGCCAGGAACAATGAGCAGTTCTTC.

This clone was recorded a few times. The V gene is TRBV5-6, the J gene TRBJ2-1; 8 positions match TRBD2. The J segment lost 5 bases and the V segment lost 3 bases, leaving 7 bases of the junction unmatched. Germline V gene lookup returns CDR1 SGHDT and CDR2 YYEEEE. The length of the CDR3 is 15 residues. The CDR3 region is CASSSLAEGNNEQFF. The CDR3 region has the DNA TGTGCCAGCAGCTCACTAGCGGAGGGAAACAATGAGCAGTTCTTC.

The CDR3 DNA follows: TGCGCCAGCAGCTACGCGGGACTAGCGGGCGAGCAGTTCTTC. This gives the protein CASSYAGLAGEQFF. The V call is TRBV5-1, the J call TRBJ2-1, with 12 bases identical to TRBD2. The CDR3 loop spans 14 amino acids. CDR1 SGHRS and CDR2 YFSETQ come from the germline V gene. Unmatched junction bases numbered 5, after V lost 3 bases and J lost 10 bases.

CDR3 region: CASSLLGAGDEQYF. The CDR3 DNA reads as TGTGCCAGCAGCTTACTAGGAGCGGGGGACGAGCAGTACTTC. This chain joins TRBV7-3 and TRBJ2-7; 8 bases agree with TRBD2. The CDR3 runs 14 residues. With 2 bases clipped from V and 5 bases from J, the junction kept 5 bases outside the gene matches. The V gene's germline CDR1 is SGHTA and CDR2 FQGTGA. The variable domain in full, with the rest retrieved from reference TRBV7-3 and TRBJ2-7, is GAGVSQTPSNKVTEKGKYVELRCDPISGHTALYWYRQSLGQGPEFLIYFQGTGAADDSGLPNDRFFAVRPEGSVSTLKIQRTERGDSAVYLCASSLLGAGDEQYFGPGTRLTVT.

The chain has TRBV2 and TRBJ2-7, with 7 bases identical to TRBD1. The CDR3 consists of 11 residues. Germline values: CDR1 SNHLY, CDR2 FYNNEI. The junction had 0 bases not matched to a gene; V was cut back by 9 bases and J by 1 base. Here the CDR3 DNA reads TGTGCCAGGGGACAGTCCTACGAGCAGTACTTC. It codes for CARGQSYEQYF.

About this clone itself: At one end, the junction sequence differs from germline, possibly due to a read error. J is TRBJ1-5 and V is TRBV4-3; D is ambiguous. The CDR3 consists of 16 residues. CDR1 and CDR2 from the germline V gene are LGHNA and YSLEER. DNA of the CDR3: TGCGCCAGCAGCGAAGAGGCGGGATATAGCAATCAGCCCCAGCATTTT. Protein product: CASSEEAGYSNQPQHF.

This clone occurred a few times. The chain has TRBV6-1 and TRBJ2-7; TRBD1 matches 7 bases. The CDR3 extends over 15 amino acids. J gave up 2 bases and V 9 bases, and 13 bases lay outside the gene matches. Germline values: CDR1 MNHNS, CDR2 SASEGT. CDR3: CASRTGTGVPYEQYF. The CDR3 DNA sequence: TGTGCCAGTCGGACAGGCACAGGGGTACCCTACGAGCAGTACTTC.

V and J are TRBV6-5 and TRBJ1-1; D remains ambiguous. This CDR3 contains 14 residues. Looked up from germline, CDR1 is MNHEY and CDR2 is SVGAGI. The V end was cut by 2 bases, the J end by 5 bases, with 12 bases between. CDR3 loop: CASSYRQRDTEAFF. Here the CDR3 DNA reads TGTGCCAGCAGTTACCGGCAGAGGGATACTGAAGCTTTCTTT.

The V call is TRBV5-1, the J call TRBJ1-2; the match to TRBD1 covers 10 bases. CDR1 and CDR2 (germline): SGHRS, YFSETQ. With 1 base clipped from V and 5 bases from J, the junction kept 5 bases outside the gene matches. The CDR3 length is 15 residues. The DNA for the CDR3 is TGCGCCAGCAGCTTGTCCGGGACAGGGGTATATGGCTACACCTTC. Translation gives CASSLSGTGVYGYTF.

This clone has more than one count but fewer than ten. The chain combines TRBV13 with TRBJ2-7; D ambiguous. V was shortened by 4 bases and J by 3 bases, with 4 bases between the two germline ends. This CDR3 is built from 11 residues. CDR1 PRHDT and CDR2 FYEKMQ come from the germline V gene (reference sequence). The CDR3 here is CASSSHYEQYF. As DNA, the CDR3 is TGTGCCAGCAGCTCCCACTACGAGCAGTACTTC.

V and J are TRBV4-1 and TRBJ2-1; 10 bases align to TRBD2. The CDR3 totals 20 residues. Losses at the gene ends were 0 bases for V and 0 bases for J; bases not matched to a gene: 11. Per the germline V gene, CDR1 is MGHRA and CDR2 is YSYEKL. DNA of the CDR3: TGCGCCAGCAGCCAAGAGGCGACTAGCGGGTCCTTCTCCTCCTACAATGAGCAGTTCTTC. Its protein is CASSQEATSGSFSSYNEQFF.

Ten or more counts support this clone. This chain links TRBV29-1 with TRBJ1-1; D possibly corresponds to TRBD1 (5 bases). The V end lost 6 bases, the J end lost 7 bases, and 21 bases lay between the germline ends. The germline gives CDR1 SQVTM, CDR2 ANQGSEA. CDR3 length equals 14 residues. The DNA of the CDR3 is TGCAGCGTCAGGGTATGGGCGAGTTCAGATGAAGCTTTCTTT. Residues: CSVRVWASSDEAFF.

This clone occurred a few times. V usage is TRBV5-1 and J usage is TRBJ2-1, with 7 bases identical to TRBD2. Germline V gene lookup returns CDR1 SGHRS and CDR2 YFSETQ. Unmatched junction bases numbered 5, after V lost 5 bases and J lost 0 bases. The CDR3 extends over 15 amino acids. CDR3 loop: CASRKSGDSYNEQFF. DNA of the CDR3: TGCGCCAGCAGGAAAAGCGGGGACTCCTACAATGAGCAGTTCTTC.

This chain connects TRBV11-2 to TRBJ2-3; possible D gene TRBD2, 5 bases. This CDR3 comprises 16 residues. Trimming pared 5 bases from V and 0 bases from J, leaving 15 bases between. CDR1 and CDR2 (germline): SGHAT, FQNNGV. Written as DNA, the CDR3 is TGTGCCAGCAGCCCCCGGGGTGCGGCCAGCACAGATACGCAGTATTTT. Its protein product is CASSPRGAASTDTQYF.

The sample holds a few counts of this clone. The chain is built from TRBV6-5 and TRBJ1-2; tentative D call: TRBD1 (6 bases). V lost 8 bases, J lost 6 bases, and 19 bases lay in between. This CDR3 contains 14 residues. Germline loops: CDR1 MNHEY, CDR2 SVGAGI. The CDR3 region is CASGHRESTHGYTF. In DNA form, the CDR3 reads TGTGCCAGCGGACACAGGGAGAGTACCCATGGCTACACCTTC.

The chain joins TRBV7-9 to TRBJ1-3; D is unclear. Germline values: CDR1 SEHNR, CDR2 FQNEAQ (reference sequence). The CDR3 extends over 12 amino acids. The V and J ends lost 5 bases and 8 bases respectively, with 10 bases between them. The CDR3 sequence: CASSQSRDTIYF. The CDR3 region has the DNA TGTGCCAGCAGCCAGTCTCGGGACACCATATATTTT. Filled out from reference TRBV7-9 and TRBJ1-3, the complete variable domain reads DTGVSQNPRHKITKRGQNVTFRCDPISEHNRLYWYRQTLGQGPEFLTYFQNEAQLEKSRLLSDRFSAERPKGSFSTLEIQRTEQGDSAMYLCASSQSRDTIYFGEGSWLTVV.

There are many counts of this clone. This sequence joins TRBV30 and TRBJ1-2; TRBD1 might be the D (5 bases). V was trimmed by 1 base and J by 3 bases, leaving 6 bases between them. CDR3 length: 12 residues. The germline V gene encodes CDR1 GTSNPN and CDR2 SVGIG (reference sequence). In nucleotides, the CDR3 is TGTGCCTGGAGTGAACAGGACTATGGCTACACCTTC. Protein product: CAWSEQDYGYTF.

This clone was seen a handful of times. The identical CDR3 is also encoded by other nucleotide sequences in the sample. The chain recombines TRBV29-1 with TRBJ1-2; TRBD1 matches 8 bases. The CDR3 has 12 residues. Trimming at V came to 7 bases and at J to 1 base, leaving 2 bases not matched to a gene. Germline CDR1 and CDR2: SQVTM and ANQGSEA. DNA of the CDR3: TGCAGCGCCGGACAGGGTAACTATGGCTACACCTTC. Amino acids: CSAGQGNYGYTF.

This clone was found a few times. The rearrangement joins TRBV5-6 to TRBJ2-7; D is uncertain. Trimming took 1 base from V and 4 from J, leaving 3 bases between them. Germline V gives CDR1 SGHDT, CDR2 YYEEEE. The CDR3 extends over 11 amino acids. The CDR3 region has the DNA TGTGCCAGCAGCTTGCGTTACGAGCAGTACTTC. Its translation is CASSLRYEQYF.

A few counts support this clone. The chain links TRBV5-1 to TRBJ2-7; D uncertain. The CDR3 is 13 residues long. Germline assignment: CDR1 SGHRS and CDR2 YFSETQ. Trimming cost V 2 bases and J 5 bases, with 11 bases left between them. The CDR3 loop reads CASSLWVSDEQYF. CDR3 coding DNA: TGCGCCAGCAGCTTATGGGTAAGCGACGAGCAGTACTTC.